This T cell receptor (beta chain) derives from a study of T cell responses to AZD1222 COVID-19 vaccine. Study-wide results and caveats: Rises in breadth and depth of Spike-specific TCRs came after two AZD1222 doses. There were vaccine-associated CD4 TCRs across spike, dominant at 160-218 and 743-854. Possibly, clonal diversity was underestimated; donors were largely white British and included more females.

Libraries were prepared by immunoSEQ multiplex PCR; TCRdb keeps only in-frame clonotypes and omits some of them. The data contain around 120,000 clones, more than 85% of them seen just once; the ten biggest clones take up less than 6%. This clone was seen a single time. Its antigen is not known. Samples with a second dose at about 4 or about 12 weeks were pooled together. V shed 10 bases and J shed 0 bases, with 11 bases lying between them. CDR3 length: 13 amino acids. Germline CDR1 is LGHDT and CDR2 is YNNKEL (reference sequence). The chain employs TRBV3-1 (or the pseudogene TRBV3-2) and TRBJ2-3, with a weak D call TRBD2 (5 bases). The TCR sequence derives from an adult who received the AZD1222 COVID-19 vaccine. The sequencing used peripheral blood, collected 28 days after the second AZD1222 dose. CDR3 in amino acids: CAIGGDSTDTQYF. As DNA, the CDR3 is TGTGCCATAGGAGGAGATAGCACAGATACGCAGTATTTT.